This T cell receptor (beta chain) was profiled in a study of OX40 agonist ivuxolimab in advanced cancers. Broadly, across the study: Ivuxolimab, which targeted the costimulatory receptor OX40 (CD134), was an agonistic, fully human IgG2 monoclonal antibody. Intravenous ivuxolimab was administered to patients every 2 weeks at six dose levels: 0.01, 0.1, 0.3, 1.5, 3 and 10 mg/kg. Of the 50 or so patients in dose escalation, about 20 had hepatocellular carcinoma, approximately 15 had melanoma, 9 had renal cell carcinoma and 9 had head and neck cancer. A male proportion of roughly 80% and a mean age of around 60 years, ranging from 23 to 79, were recorded for the dose-escalation cohort. Patients were allowed to have had prior anti-PD-1, anti-PD-L1 or anti-CTLA-4 therapy, and approximately 40% of the dose-escalation patients had previously received checkpoint inhibitors. Partial responses occurred in three dose-escalation patients: two with cutaneous melanoma and one with hepatocellular carcinoma. The point of sequencing TCRbeta in the periphery was to test whether ivuxolimab changed TCR sequence diversity and drove clonal T-cell expansion. The paper reports the monotherapy dose-escalation portion (N = 52 patients) of the phase I ivuxolimab trial. Overall study results and their limits: After ivuxolimab, more expanded clones were found on average in CD8+ T cells than in CD4+ T cells. The antigen specificity of the clonally expanded peripheral T cells was not determined. In partial responders in the 0.1-3.0 mg/kg groups, normalized peripheral clonal expansion was found to be among the lowest, especially among CD8+ T cells. Low levels of normalized T-cell clonal expansion were also seen in some patients who did not respond. At doses from 0.1 to 3.0 mg/kg, clonal expansion was seen in both CD4+ and CD8+ blood T cells between baseline and week 6.

Patients with autoimmune disease history or receiving systemic immunosuppression were excluded from the trial. In every dose cohort, peripheral blood was drawn for TCR sequencing at baseline, cycle 4 day 1, and cycle 7 day 1. The samples were taken from a phase I, first-in-human, multicenter, open-label dose-escalation trial of ivuxolimab. Adults with locally advanced or metastatic melanoma, renal cell carcinoma, hepatocellular carcinoma or head and neck squamous cell carcinoma were enrolled in the trial. Before TCR sequencing, CD4+ T cells and CD8+ T cells from peripheral blood were sorted into separate populations. V and J are trimmed by 5 bases and 8 bases, and the gene matches miss 3 bases of the junction. Sequences SGHRS (CDR1) and YFSETQ (CDR2) are obtained from the germline V gene. Counted from cysteine to phenylalanine, this CDR3 has 12 amino acids. Left in the record is the CDR3 DNA by itself, 36 bases read in frame from the first base.

Of note for this clone: Its antigen has not been determined. Per-base qualities were not stored, and no clone one base away is much larger.

To sequence the TCRbeta CDR3 region, genomic DNA was isolated from the sorted cells. The immunoSEQ Assay was used to sequence the TCRbeta CDR3 regions. TCRdb's version of the immuneACCESS table is confined to in-frame rearrangements and falls short of the full clone set. An unresolved V gene accounts for under half of the shortfall where checked; the remainder is of unknown origin. This sample comprises about 53,000 clones, more than 70% of them detected only once. 2% to 3% of the sample lies in the top ten. This receptor chain uses TRBV5-1 and TRBJ2-1; 8 bases in the middle match TRBD2. Sequencing was performed on CD4+ or CD8+ T cells sorted from blood, taken in a trial of the OX40 agonist ivuxolimab. The TCR comes from an adult with an advanced solid tumor such as melanoma, head and neck, liver or kidney cancer. The CDR3 reads as follows: CASSLTSDEQFF. The sequence in DNA is TGCGCCAGCAGTTTGACTAGCGATGAGCAGTTCTTC.